These 30 T cell receptor beta chains were sequenced from one sample in a study of tumor-infiltrating lymphocytes in primary liver carcinoma. With a constant-region primer, TCR beta cDNA was made from around 530 ng of total RNA. Modified slightly, ARM-PCR produced TCR beta libraries over three nested multiplex PCR rounds. TRBV1-TRBV30 forward primers paired with a C-beta reverse primer were used in the first two PCR rounds, which ran roughly 9 cycles each. Each CDR3 protein gets one entry after TCRdb re-called the multiplex PCR reads with MiXCR. The sample holds about 320,000 distinct CDR3 sequences, more than 55% seen once. Germline DNA was also extracted, while the blood RNA originated from unsorted whole blood. The sample was peripheral blood. The receptor set was obtained from a man aged 40-55 years with primary liver carcinoma and hepatitis B virus infection.

Turning to this clonotype: Its ends do not fully match the called genes, so a read error is possible. The CDR3 protein is CVSSWGQSYNEQFF. Written as DNA, the CDR3 is TGTGTCAGTAGTTGGGGACAGTCCTACAATGAGCAGTTCTTC. The chain carries TRBV19 and TRBJ2-1; TRBD1 matches 7 bases. CDR1 and CDR2 (germline): LNHDA, SQIVND (reference sequence). The CDR3 is 14 amino acids.

With regard to this clonotype: A much larger clone is a single base away; this may be a read error. This chain joins TRBV6-1 and TRBJ2-7; 12 bases match TRBD1. In germline, CDR1 is MNHNS, CDR2 SASEGT. The CDR3 sequence is 13 residues long. This chain's CDR3 is CAAGDRGPYGQYF. CDR3 bases: TGTGCCGCCGGGGACAGGGGGCCCTACGGGCAGTACTTC.

This clonotype was detected many times. The J gene is TRBJ2-3, the V gene TRBV6-5; TRBD2 matches at 15 bases. Germline CDR1 and CDR2: MNHEY and SVGAGI. The CDR3 is 13 residues long. The V segment lost 7 bases and the J segment 9 bases; nucleotides outside the gene matches: 2. CDR3 sequence reads: CASTGLAGGTQYF. The CDR3 nucleotides are TGTGCCAGCACCGGACTAGCGGGAGGGACGCAGTATTTT.

For this clonotype: A much larger clonotype is one base distant, so this may be a read error. The CDR3 DNA is TGTGCCAGCAGTTCTGGGACTAGCGTTAGCACATATACGCAGTATTTT. Translating gives CASSSGTSVSTYTQYF. The rearrangement uses TRBV12-3 or TRBV12-4 and TRBJ2-3; TRBD2 aligns across 10 bases. The CDR3 loop spans 16 amino acids.

Comments on this clonotype: One junction end does not reproduce the germline sequence, and a read error may be involved. This rearrangement joins TRBV12-3 or TRBV12-4 to TRBJ2-1, with D tentatively TRBD1 or TRBD2 (5 bases each). This CDR3 contains 13 residues. CDR3 amino acids: CASSRDGYNEQFF. CDR3 coding DNA: TGTGCCAGCAGCCGGGACGGTTACAATGAGCAGTTCTTT.

Note on this clonotype: An end of the junction differs from the germline gene, which may be a read error. This chain joins TRBV12-3 or TRBV12-4 and TRBJ2-5; D unresolved. The CDR3 length is 16 residues. CDR3: CARSFYGQVGQETQYF. The CDR3 coding sequence is TGTGCCCGCAGTTTCTATGGGCAGGTGGGCCAAGAGACCCAGTACTTC.

This clonotype was detected only a few times. A read error is possible here, since a much larger clone lies one base away. The genes are TRBV4-2 and TRBJ2-1, with D perhaps TRBD2 (5 bases). V lost 5 bases and J 8 bases, leaving 13 bases between the germline ends. The CDR3 sequence is 13 residues long. Germline-derived CDR1 and CDR2 are LGHNA and YNFKEQ. CDR3 residues: CASSSSAKDEQFF. The CDR3 DNA follows: TGTGCCAGCAGCAGTAGCGCGAAGGATGAGCAGTTCTTC.

Notes on this clonotype: The junction differs from germline at one of its ends, possibly a read error. The chain combines TRBV5-1 with TRBJ2-7, with 11 bases identical to TRBD1. CDR1 SGHRS and CDR2 YFSETQ come from the germline V gene. The length of the CDR3 is 14 residues. CDR3 DNA: TGCGCCAGCAGGAGGGGGACAGGGGGAAACGAGCTGTACTTC. Its protein is CASRRGTGGNELYF. Using reference TRBV5-1 and TRBJ2-7 for the parts outside the CDR3, the full variable domain is KAGVTQTPRYLIKTRGQQVTLSCSPISGHRSVSWYQQTPGQGLQFLFEYFSETQRNKGNFPGRFSGRQFSNSRSEMNVSTLELGDSALYLCASRRGTGGNELYFGPGTRLTVT.

This chain connects TRBV11-2 to TRBJ1-5; D is ambiguous. Germline CDR1 and CDR2: SGHAT and FQNNGV. The CDR3 spans 15 residues. Trimming took off 11 bases at V and 0 bases at J, with 17 bases between the two ends. The CDR3 region has the DNA TGTGCCGGGAGCTTAGACGGCTATAGCAATCAGCCCCAGCATTTT. As protein: CAGSLDGYSNQPQHF.

Concerning this clonotype: At one end, the junction sequence differs from germline, possibly due to a read error. The chain is built from TRBV6-1 and TRBJ1-2, with D unresolved. Per germline, CDR1 MNHNS and CDR2 SASEGT. The CDR3 is made up of 15 amino acids. CDR3 DNA: TGTGCCAGCAGTCAAGCGCATGGGATTAACTGTGGCTACACCTTC. Encoded protein: CASSQAHGINCGYTF.

With respect to this clonotype: A much bigger clone sits one base away, suggesting this may be a read error. The gene calls are TRBV6-2 or TRBV6-3 and TRBJ2-3; D might be TRBD2 (5 bases). The CDR3 has 12 amino acids. Looked up from germline, CDR1 is MNHEY and CDR2 is SVGEGT. The V and J ends lost 7 bases and 6 bases respectively, with 11 bases between them. CDR3 DNA sequence: TGTGCCAGCACTGAATGGAGGGATACGCAGTATTTT. This sequence encodes CASTEWRDTQYF.

This clonotype appeared many times. This chain connects TRBV29-1 to TRBJ1-1; 9 nucleotides agree with TRBD1. The CDR3 extends over 15 amino acids. J lost 0 bases, V lost 7 bases, and 9 bases had no gene match. In germline, CDR1 is SQVTM, CDR2 ANQGSEA. The CDR3 reads CSGTGGWGMNTEAFF. DNA of the CDR3: TGCAGCGGTACAGGGGGCTGGGGGATGAACACTGAAGCTTTCTTT.

The V and J genes are TRBV29-1 and TRBJ2-2, with D perhaps given as TRBD1 or TRBD2 (7 bases each). The CDR3 sequence is 14 residues long. V lost 8 bases and J lost 9, with 22 bases in between. Germline CDR1 is SQVTM and CDR2 is ANQGSEA. The CDR3 region is CSTRDSGNPRELFF. CDR3 in DNA: TGCAGCACTAGGGACAGCGGGAACCCCCGGGAGCTGTTTTTT.

This clonotype was seen a few times. Possible read error: a much larger clone is one base away. The CDR3 does not end in the conserved phenylalanine or tryptophan, so this is likely a read error. V and J are TRBV28 and TRBJ2-5, with D hard to call. Germline CDR1 reads MDHEN; CDR2 reads SYDVKM. Deletions cut 4 bases from V and 4 bases from J, with 16 bases between. This CDR3 contains 15 residues. The CDR3 protein is CASSSSTKVGETQYL. The CDR3 DNA reads as TGTGCCAGCAGTTCGAGCACAAAAGTAGGAGAGACCCAGTACTTA.

J is TRBJ2-1 and V is TRBV28; D remains ambiguous. The length of the CDR3 is 11 residues. Trimming removed 8 bases from V and 9 bases from J, with 11 bases in between. Looked up from germline, CDR1 is MDHEN and CDR2 is SYDVKM. The CDR3 sequence: CASVISGEQFF. The CDR3, as DNA: TGTGCCAGCGTAATCTCCGGTGAGCAGTTCTTC.

About this clonotype: This sequence may be a read error, since a much larger clone differs from it by one base. This chain links TRBV5-4 with TRBJ1-1; no reliable D call. V was pared by 3 bases and J by 6 bases, with 18 bases between. The length of the CDR3 is 15 residues. CDR1 and CDR2 (germline): SGHNT, YYREEE (reference sequence). The DNA for the CDR3 is TGTGCCAGCAGCTCATCCCCCTCCGGCGAGGCTGAAGCTTTCTTT. It encodes CASSSSPSGEAEAFF. Full variable domain (outside the CDR3, taken from reference TRBV5-4 and TRBJ1-1): ETGVTQSPTHLIKTRGQQVTLRCSSQSGHNTVSWYQQALGQGPQFIFQYYREEENGRGNFPPRFSGLQFPNYSSELNVNALELDDSALYLCASSSSPSGEAEAFFGQGTRLTVV.

The V and J genes are TRBV11-1 and TRBJ2-7; D might be TRBD1 or TRBD2, each matching 6 bases. Germline V gene data show CDR1 as SGHAT and CDR2 as FQDESV (reference sequence). The CDR3 has 16 amino acids. V was cut by 9 bases and J by 4 bases, with 25 bases left in between. CDR3 sequence (DNA): TGTGCCAGTAACTTAGGGGGGACCGTCGGGAGATACGAGCAGTACTTC. This translates into CASNLGGTVGRYEQYF.

The chain joins TRBV11-2 to TRBJ2-1; TRBD1 aligns across 11 bases. V shed 7 bases, J shed 6 bases, and the junction held 14 bases outside the gene matches. The CDR3 is 17 residues long. The V gene's germline CDR1 is SGHAT and CDR2 FQNNGV. The CDR3 reads CASNFPKGQGELNEQFF. The CDR3, as DNA: TGTGCCAGCAACTTTCCTAAGGGACAGGGGGAACTCAATGAGCAGTTCTTC.

Note on this clonotype: It may be a read error: a sequence one base away is much more abundant. This chain joins TRBV6-1 and TRBJ1-1; 7 bases agree with TRBD1. There are 14 residues in the CDR3. Germline CDR1 MNHNS, CDR2 SASEGT. CDR3 residues: CASRPTGANTEASF. DNA for the CDR3: TGTGCCAGCAGACCTACAGGGGCGAACACTGAAGCTTCCTTT.

The rearrangement uses TRBV28 and TRBJ1-2; D gene uncertain. The germline CDR1 and CDR2 sequences are MDHEN and SYDVKM. The CDR3 runs to 11 residues. Trimming pared 8 bases from V and 8 bases from J, leaving 12 bases between. The CDR3 DNA follows: TGTGCCAGCGCCTACCGAGTAGGCTACACCTTC. Its protein is CASAYRVGYTF.

Points on this clonotype: This clone may be a read error of a much larger clone one base away. The chain combines TRBV11-2 with TRBJ2-7; D is tentatively TRBD1 or TRBD2 (5 bases each). The CDR3 has 15 residues. Germline-derived CDR1 and CDR2 are SGHAT and FQNNGV. CDR3 in amino acids: CARSYSGQTFSEQYF. CDR3 bases: TGTGCCAGAAGCTACTCGGGGCAGACCTTCAGTGAGCAGTACTTC. The variable domain in full, completed from reference TRBV11-2 and TRBJ2-7, reads EAGVAQSPRYKIIEKRQSVAFWCNPISGHATLYWYQQILGQGPKLLIQFQNNGVVDDSQLPKDRFSAERLKGVDSTLKIQPAKLEDSAVYLCARSYSGQTFSEQYFGPGTRLTVT.

Remarks on this clonotype: This likely comes from a read error, as the CDR3 has no conserved phenylalanine or tryptophan at its end. Because the CDR3's place on the DNA is in doubt, the DNA is left out and the CDR3 is given as listed by TCRdb. The genes are TRBV11-2 and TRBJ2-2; whether TRBD1, the table's D call, matches the DNA was not checked. Germline lookup yields CDR1 SGHAT and CDR2 FQNNGV. The CDR3 length is 16 residues, termini included. CDR3 sequence reads: CASSLDSDRGHGELLC.

Details on this clonotype: The junction departs from germline at one end; a sequencing error may be responsible. The rearrangement joins TRBV11-2 to TRBJ1-1, with D perhaps TRBD1 (5 bases). Per the germline V gene, CDR1 is SGHAT and CDR2 is FQNNGV. The length of the CDR3 is 16 residues. The CDR3 region is CASSLSPGTRGAEAFF. CDR3 DNA sequence: TGTGCCAGCAGCTTAAGTCCCGGGACCCGAGGCGCTGAAGCCTTCTTT.

A word on this clonotype: A read error may be the cause here, since a much bigger clone is one base away. V gene TRBV6-2 or TRBV6-3 combines with J gene TRBJ2-3; tentative D call: TRBD2 (6 bases). CDR3 length: 14 residues. The V gene lost 5 bases and the J gene lost 8 bases, with 17 bases spanning the gap. The germline V gene has CDR1 MNHEY and CDR2 SVGEGT. The DNA for the CDR3 is TGTGCCAGCAGTCCGGCGGGATCAGTAGGTACGCAGTATTTT. Its protein product is CASSPAGSVGTQYF.

A note on this clonotype: A read error may be the cause here, since a much bigger clone is one base away. J is TRBJ2-7 and V is TRBV4-1, with 10 bases lining up with TRBD1. CDR3 size: 15 residues. Germline values: CDR1 MGHRA, CDR2 YSYEKL. The CDR3 DNA sequence: TGCGCCAGCAGCCAAGCCGGGACAGGGGTCTACGGGCAGTACTTC. It is translated as CASSQAGTGVYGQYF.

This clonotype has at least ten counts. CDR3 region: CASRRDSRNTGELFF. In DNA, the CDR3 is TGTGCCAGCAGGCGGGACAGCCGAAACACCGGGGAGCTGTTTTTT. This chain links TRBV6-2 or TRBV6-3 with TRBJ2-2, with D possibly being TRBD1 (7 bases). V was pared by 6 bases and J by 2 bases, with 13 bases between. CDR3 size: 15 residues. Per the germline V gene, CDR1 is MNHEY and CDR2 is SVGEGT.

Worth noting for this clonotype: This may be a read error, as it is one base from a much larger clone. This CDR3 is missing its conserved last phenylalanine or tryptophan, likely due to a read error. V gene TRBV6-1 combines with J gene TRBJ2-2, with D uncertain. The CDR3 consists of 14 residues. Trimming took 2 bases from V and 4 from J, leaving 8 bases between them. Germline loops: CDR1 MNHNS, CDR2 SASEGT. CDR3 sequence reads: CASSELTGTGELFI. The DNA of the CDR3 is TGTGCCAGCAGTGAATTAACGGGCACCGGGGAGCTGTTTATT.

A note on this clonotype: At one boundary the junction diverges from the germline segment, which might be a read error. This chain joins TRBV11-2 and TRBJ2-7; the D is unclear. Germline V gene lookup returns CDR1 SGHAT and CDR2 FQNNGV. The CDR3 has 12 amino acids. The CDR3 DNA reads as TGTGCCAGCAGCTTAGCGGTCAGCGAGCAGTGCTTC. Its translation is CASSLAVSEQCF. The full variable domain, with the rest looked up from reference TRBV11-2 and TRBJ2-7, is EAGVAQSPRYKIIEKRQSVAFWCNPISGHATLYWYQQILGQGPKLLIQFQNNGVVDDSQLPKDRFSAERLKGVDSTLKIQPAKLEDSAVYLCASSLAVSEQCFGPGTRLTVT.

The CDR3 region is CASSLRTSGRATYNEQFF. Here the CDR3 DNA reads TGCGCCAGCAGCCTTCGGACTAGCGGGAGGGCCACCTACAATGAGCAGTTCTTC. This sequence joins TRBV5-1 and TRBJ2-1, with 15 nucleotides matching TRBD2. From germline, CDR1 is SGHRS and CDR2 YFSETQ. The V and J ends lost 4 bases and 2 bases, in that order; junction bases with no gene match: 7. CDR3 length: 18 amino acids.

The gene calls are TRBV6-2 or TRBV6-3 and TRBJ2-1, with 8 bases fitting TRBD1. V lost 7 bases to trimming and J lost 5 bases; unmatched junction nucleotides: 10. The CDR3 is made up of 15 amino acids. The germline V gene encodes CDR1 MNHEY and CDR2 SVGEGT. CDR3 nucleotides: TGTGCCAGCACCATGGGGACAGGCCGTCACAATGAGCAGTTCTTC. Encoded protein: CASTMGTGRHNEQFF.